The following is a T cell receptor (beta chain) sequence with its context. The antigen remains undetermined. The data stem from a study of OX40 agonist ivuxolimab in advanced cancers. At baseline, cycle 4 day 1, and cycle 7 day 1, blood was sampled. Sequenced by immunoSEQ multiplex PCR; TCRdb stores in-frame clones only, minus some. This sample has some 59,000 clones, with 90% found just once. Germline CDR1 reads SGHTA; CDR2 reads FQGTGA. The CDR3 has 15 residues. The V segment lost 2 bases and the J segment 3 bases; nucleotides outside the gene matches: 6. Study conclusions and caveats: Patients who responded partially at 0.1-3.0 mg/kg showed clonal expansion ranking among the lowest. Clones of CD4+ and CD8+ blood T cells grew by week 6 at doses of 0.1 to 3.0 mg/kg.

The gene calls are TRBV7-3 and TRBJ2-7, with TRBD1 matching over 8 bases. This clonotype was obtained from an adult with an advanced solid tumor such as melanoma, head and neck, liver or kidney cancer. The source was CD4+ or CD8+ T cells sorted from blood, collected in a trial of the OX40 agonist ivuxolimab. CDR3 region: CASSLAQGAGYEQYF. CDR3 bases: TGTGCCAGCAGCTTAGCCCAGGGGGCCGGCTACGAGCAGTACTTC. The full variable domain, in which reference TRBV7-3 and TRBJ2-7 provide the parts outside the CDR3, is GAGVSQTPSNKVTEKGKYVELRCDPISGHTALYWYRQSLGQGPEFLIYFQGTGAADDSGLPNDRFFAVRPEGSVSTLKIQRTERGDSAVYLCASSLAQGAGYEQYFGPGTRLTVT.